The T cell receptor beta chain under discussion was sequenced for a study of blood T cell repertoires in COVID-19. Study overall: Samples representing acute and convalescent COVID-19 were sourced from the United States, Italy and Spain. Sources were T cells, B-cell-depleted T cells, or PBMCs; the material itself was cDNA or gDNA.

The CDR3 spans 11 residues. The germline V and J ends were trimmed by 0 bases and 6 bases, with 3 bases remaining between them. Germline V lookup: CDR1 SGHDN, CDR2 FVKESK. Methods used by the authors: For nucleated cells, counts were estimated from reference gene primer amplification. Sequenced by immunoSEQ multiplex PCR; TCRdb stores in-frame clones only, minus some. D and trimming come from the DNA, and the V and J calls and clone size come from that table. Among 150,000 to 180,000 clones listed, around 80% were seen once. This clonotype was sampled from a man in his 60s with acute or convalescent COVID-19. The chain uses TRBV14 and TRBJ2-7; D not resolved. Material for sequencing was peripheral blood. The CDR3 DNA sequence: TGTGCCAGCAGCCAAGATATCGAGCAGTACTTC. Its translation: CASSQDIEQYF.